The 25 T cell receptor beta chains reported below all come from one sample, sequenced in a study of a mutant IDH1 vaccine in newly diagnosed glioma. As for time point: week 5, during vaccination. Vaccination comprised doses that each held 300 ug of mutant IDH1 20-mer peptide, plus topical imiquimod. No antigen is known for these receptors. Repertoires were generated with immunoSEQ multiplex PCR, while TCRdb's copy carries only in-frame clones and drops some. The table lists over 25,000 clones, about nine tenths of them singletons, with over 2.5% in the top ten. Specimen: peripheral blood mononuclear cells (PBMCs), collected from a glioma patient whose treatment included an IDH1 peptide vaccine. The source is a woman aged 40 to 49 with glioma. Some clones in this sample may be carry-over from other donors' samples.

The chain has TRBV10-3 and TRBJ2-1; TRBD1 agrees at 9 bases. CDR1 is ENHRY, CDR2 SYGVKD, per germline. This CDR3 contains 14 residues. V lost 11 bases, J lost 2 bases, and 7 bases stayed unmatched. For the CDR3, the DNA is TGTGCCGTTAGGGGACAGGGCACCTACAATGAGCAGTTCTTC. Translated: CAVRGQGTYNEQFF.

CDR3 in DNA: TGTGCCAGCAGCTTAGAGGGACAGGGATATTCCGGGGAGCTGTTTTTT. This sequence encodes CASSLEGQGYSGELFF. This chain joins TRBV7-9 and TRBJ2-2; 9 positions agree with TRBD1. The junction had 6 bases not matched to a gene; V was cut back by 1 base and J by 6 bases. Germline loops: CDR1 SEHNR, CDR2 FQNEAQ (reference sequence). This CDR3 comprises 16 residues.

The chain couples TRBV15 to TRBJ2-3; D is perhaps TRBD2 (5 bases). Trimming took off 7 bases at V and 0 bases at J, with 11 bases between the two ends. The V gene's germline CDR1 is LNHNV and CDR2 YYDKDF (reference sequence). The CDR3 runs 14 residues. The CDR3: CATKPTGSTDTQYF. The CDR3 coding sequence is TGTGCCACCAAGCCCACGGGAAGCACAGATACGCAGTATTTT.

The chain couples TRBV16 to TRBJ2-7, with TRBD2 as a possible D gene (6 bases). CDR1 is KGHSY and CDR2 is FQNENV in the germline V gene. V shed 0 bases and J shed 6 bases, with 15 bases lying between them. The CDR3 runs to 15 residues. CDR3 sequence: CASSQSGGAGGEQYF. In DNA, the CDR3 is TGTGCCAGCAGCCAATCGGGCGGGGCCGGGGGCGAGCAGTACTTC.

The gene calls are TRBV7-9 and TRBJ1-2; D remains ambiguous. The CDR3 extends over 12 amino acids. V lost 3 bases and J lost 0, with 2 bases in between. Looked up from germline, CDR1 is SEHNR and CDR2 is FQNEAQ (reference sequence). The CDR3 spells CASSLSNYGYTF. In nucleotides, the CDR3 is TGTGCCAGCAGCTTGTCTAACTATGGCTACACCTTC.

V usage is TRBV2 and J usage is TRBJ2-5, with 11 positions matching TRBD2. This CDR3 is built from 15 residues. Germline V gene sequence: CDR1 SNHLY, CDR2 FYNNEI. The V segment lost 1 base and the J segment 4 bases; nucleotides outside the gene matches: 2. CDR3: CASSEDGTSGETQYF. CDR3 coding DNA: TGTGCCAGCAGTGAAGACGGGACTAGCGGAGAGACCCAGTACTTC.

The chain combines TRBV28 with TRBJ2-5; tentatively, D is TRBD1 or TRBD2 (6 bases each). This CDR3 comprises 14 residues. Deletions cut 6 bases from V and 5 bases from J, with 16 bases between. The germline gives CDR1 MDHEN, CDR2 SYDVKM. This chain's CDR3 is CASRPQGGGETQYF. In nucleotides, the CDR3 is TGTGCCAGCAGACCTCAAGGGGGAGGTGAGACCCAGTACTTC.

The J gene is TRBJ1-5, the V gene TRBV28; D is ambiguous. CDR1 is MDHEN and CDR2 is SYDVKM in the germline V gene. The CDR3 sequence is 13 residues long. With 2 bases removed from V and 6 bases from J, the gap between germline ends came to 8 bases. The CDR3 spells CASSLTFLQPQHF. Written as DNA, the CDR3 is TGTGCCAGCAGTTTAACGTTTCTTCAGCCCCAGCATTTT.

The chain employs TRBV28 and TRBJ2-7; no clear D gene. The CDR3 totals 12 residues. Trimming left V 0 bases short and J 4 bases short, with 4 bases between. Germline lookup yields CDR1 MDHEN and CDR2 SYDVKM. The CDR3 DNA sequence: TGTGCCAGCAGTTTATGGGGGTACGAGCAGTACTTC. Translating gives CASSLWGYEQYF.

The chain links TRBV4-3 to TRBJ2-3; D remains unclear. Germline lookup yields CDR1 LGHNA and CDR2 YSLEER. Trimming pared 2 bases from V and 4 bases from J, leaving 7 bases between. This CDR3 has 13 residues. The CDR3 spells CASSQSEADTQYF. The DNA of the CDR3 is TGCGCCAGCAGCCAATCTGAGGCAGATACGCAGTATTTT.

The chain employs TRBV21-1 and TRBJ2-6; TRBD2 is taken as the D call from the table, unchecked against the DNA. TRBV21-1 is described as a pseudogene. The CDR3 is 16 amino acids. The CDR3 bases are TGTGCCAGCAGCAAAGGAGGGATCTCTGGGGCCAACGTCCTGACTTTC. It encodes CASSKGGISGANVLTF.

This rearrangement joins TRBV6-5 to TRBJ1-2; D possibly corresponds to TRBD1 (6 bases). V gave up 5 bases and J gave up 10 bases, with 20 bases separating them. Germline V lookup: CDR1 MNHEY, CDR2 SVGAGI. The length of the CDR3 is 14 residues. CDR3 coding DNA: TGTGCCAGCAGTCCAATGACAGGAGGCCTCGACTACACCTTC. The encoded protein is CASSPMTGGLDYTF.

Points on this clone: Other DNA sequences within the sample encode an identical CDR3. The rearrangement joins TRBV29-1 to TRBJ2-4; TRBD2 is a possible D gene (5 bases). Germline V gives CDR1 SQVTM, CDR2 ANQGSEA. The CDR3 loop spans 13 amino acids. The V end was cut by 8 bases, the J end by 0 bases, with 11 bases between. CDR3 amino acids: CSSPGLAKNIQYF. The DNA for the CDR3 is TGCAGCTCTCCTGGACTAGCCAAAAACATTCAGTACTTC.

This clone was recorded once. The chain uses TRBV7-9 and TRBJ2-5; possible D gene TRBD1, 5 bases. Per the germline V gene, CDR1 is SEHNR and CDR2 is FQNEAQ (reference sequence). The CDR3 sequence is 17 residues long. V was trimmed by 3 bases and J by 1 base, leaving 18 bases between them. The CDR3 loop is CASSFAHADTTQETQYF. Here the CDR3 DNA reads TGTGCCAGCAGCTTTGCTCACGCGGACACCACCCAAGAGACCCAGTACTTC.

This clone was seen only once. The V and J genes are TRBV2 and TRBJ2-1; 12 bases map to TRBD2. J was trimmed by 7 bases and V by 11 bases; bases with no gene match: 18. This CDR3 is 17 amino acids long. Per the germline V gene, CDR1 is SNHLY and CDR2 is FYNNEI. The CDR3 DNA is TGTGCCTCCAGGACAGGGAGGCTAGCGGGAGGGGGGAATGAGCAGTTCTTC. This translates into CASRTGRLAGGGNEQFF.

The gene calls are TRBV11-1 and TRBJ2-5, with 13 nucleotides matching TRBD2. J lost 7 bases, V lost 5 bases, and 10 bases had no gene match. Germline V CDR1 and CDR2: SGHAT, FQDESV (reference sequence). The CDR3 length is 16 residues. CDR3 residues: CASSPPGLAGPGTQYF. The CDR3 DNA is TGTGCCAGCAGCCCACCGGGACTAGCGGGACCTGGGACCCAGTACTTC.

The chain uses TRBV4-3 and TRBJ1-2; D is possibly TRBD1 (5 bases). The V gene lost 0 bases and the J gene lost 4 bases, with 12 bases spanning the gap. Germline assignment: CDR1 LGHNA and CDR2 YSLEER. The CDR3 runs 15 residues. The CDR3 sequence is CASSQDGGFSYGYTF. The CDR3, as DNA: TGCGCCAGCAGCCAAGATGGGGGATTCAGCTATGGCTACACCTTC.

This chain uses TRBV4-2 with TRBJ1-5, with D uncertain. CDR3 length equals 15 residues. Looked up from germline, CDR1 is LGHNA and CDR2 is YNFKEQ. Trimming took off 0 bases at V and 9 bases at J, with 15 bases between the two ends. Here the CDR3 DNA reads TGTGCCAGCAGCCAAGAACGGCTGGGTTGGGCGCCCCAGCATTTT. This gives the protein CASSQERLGWAPQHF.

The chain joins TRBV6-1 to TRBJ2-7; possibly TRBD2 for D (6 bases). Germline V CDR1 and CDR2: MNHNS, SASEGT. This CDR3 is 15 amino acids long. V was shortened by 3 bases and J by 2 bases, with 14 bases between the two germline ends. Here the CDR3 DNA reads TGTGCCAGCAGTGAGTTCTCGGGAGAGGCCTACGAGCAGTACTTC. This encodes CASSEFSGEAYEQYF.

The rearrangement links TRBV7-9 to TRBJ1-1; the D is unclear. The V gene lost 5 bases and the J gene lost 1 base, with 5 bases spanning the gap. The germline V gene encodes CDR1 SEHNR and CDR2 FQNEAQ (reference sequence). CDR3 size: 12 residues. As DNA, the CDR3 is TGTGCCAGCAGCCTGTGGAACACTGAAGCTTTCTTT. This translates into CASSLWNTEAFF.

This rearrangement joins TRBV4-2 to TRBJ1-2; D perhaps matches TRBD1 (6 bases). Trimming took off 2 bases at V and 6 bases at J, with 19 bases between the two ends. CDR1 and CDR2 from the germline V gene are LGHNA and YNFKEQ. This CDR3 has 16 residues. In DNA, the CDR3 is TGTGCCAGCAGCCAAAGAGGAGGGGGGGGTCCTAATGGCTACACCTTC. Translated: CASSQRGGGGPNGYTF.

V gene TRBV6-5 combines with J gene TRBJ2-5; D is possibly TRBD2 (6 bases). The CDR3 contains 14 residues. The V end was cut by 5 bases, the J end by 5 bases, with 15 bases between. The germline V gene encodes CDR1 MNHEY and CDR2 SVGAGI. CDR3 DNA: TGTGCCAGCAGTCCCGACGGAGGAGGGGAGACCCAGTACTTC. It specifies CASSPDGGGETQYF.

CDR3 in DNA: TGTGCCACCAGCAGGCATGCGCTATCGGGCACTGAAGCTTTCTTT. Translated, it gives CATSRHALSGTEAFF. The rearrangement joins TRBV15 to TRBJ1-1, with D unresolved. The V and J ends lost 3 bases and 4 bases respectively, with 15 bases between them. CDR1 LNHNV and CDR2 YYDKDF come from the germline V gene (reference sequence). This CDR3 is built from 15 residues.

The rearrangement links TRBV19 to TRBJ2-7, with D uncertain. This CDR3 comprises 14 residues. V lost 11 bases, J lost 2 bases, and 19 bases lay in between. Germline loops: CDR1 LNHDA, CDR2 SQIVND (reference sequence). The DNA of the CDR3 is TGTGCCCCCCCAACGGCAGGAACTACCTACGAGCAGTACTTC. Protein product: CAPPTAGTTYEQYF.

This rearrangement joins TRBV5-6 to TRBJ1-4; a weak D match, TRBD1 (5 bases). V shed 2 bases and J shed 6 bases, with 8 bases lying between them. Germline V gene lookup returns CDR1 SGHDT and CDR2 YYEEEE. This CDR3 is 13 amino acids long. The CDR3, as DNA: TGTGCCAGCAGCTTTGAACAGGATGAAAAACTGTTTTTT. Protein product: CASSFEQDEKLFF.